Listed below are T cell receptor beta chains from one sample, sequenced in a study of response to subunit inactivated influenza vaccine. TCRdb re-called the RT-PCR reads with MiXCR, one entry per CDR3 protein. The table has 500,000 to 600,000 distinct CDR3 sequences, more than 15% seen once. The specimen comprised CD4+ T cells sorted from PBMCs, sampled about 23 months after vaccination. The receptors here all came from a man aged 50 to 69 who received an inactivated influenza vaccine. Each CDR3 is given without its conserved first and last residue. Rows give clone size only sometimes, using once, few, many, or a class for an expanded clone.

few,TRBV11-2,TRBJ2-7,ASRRTSGDSYEQY
many,TRBV5-1,TRBJ2-7,ASSLDQDYFYEQY
few,TRBV7-2,TRBJ2-2,ASSPQGMGTGELF
-,TRBV7-2,TRBJ1-2,ASSFTPGGWGGYT
few,TRBV6-5,TRBJ2-7,ASSLQGQYEQY
few,TRBV4-3,TRBJ2-7,ASSQEWRESYEQY
-,TRBV28,TRBJ2-2,ASSLELPTGELF
many,TRBV29-1,TRBJ2-5,SDLGQGWSETQY
many,TRBV7-2,TRBJ2-7,ASSQRGGRFYEQY
-,TRBV4-2,TRBJ1-2,ASSQGDSTYYGYT
few,TRBV5-1,TRBJ2-1,ASSRRLAGYNEQF
-,TRBV2,TRBJ2-2,ASSGDTGELF
few,TRBV20-1,TRBJ1-5,SATGTVNQPQH
few,TRBV12-3/TRBV12-4,TRBJ2-5,ASRETVRETQY
-,TRBV5-1,TRBJ2-5,ASSSGQGAPGETQY
few,TRBV10-2,TRBJ1-1,ASSLQGGGNTEAF
few,TRBV7-3,TRBJ2-1,ASLGRDVPPDEF